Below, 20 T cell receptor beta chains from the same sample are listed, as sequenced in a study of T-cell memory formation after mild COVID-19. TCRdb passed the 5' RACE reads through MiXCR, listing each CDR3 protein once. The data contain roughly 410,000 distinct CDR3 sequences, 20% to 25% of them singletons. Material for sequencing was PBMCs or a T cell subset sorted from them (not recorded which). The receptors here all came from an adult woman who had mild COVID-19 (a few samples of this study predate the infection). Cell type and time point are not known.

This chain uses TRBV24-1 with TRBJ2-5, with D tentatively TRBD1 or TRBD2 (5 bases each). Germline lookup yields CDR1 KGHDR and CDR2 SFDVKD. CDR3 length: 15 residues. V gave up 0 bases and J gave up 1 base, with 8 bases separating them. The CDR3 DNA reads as TGTGCCACCAGTGATTTGTATGGGACCCAAGAGACCCAGTACTTC. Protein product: CATSDLYGTQETQYF.

CDR3 sequence (DNA): TGCAGTGCTAGCCGGACAGGATATAGCAATCAGCCCCAGCATTTT. It specifies CSASRTGYSNQPQHF. The gene calls are TRBV20-1 and TRBJ1-5, with 7 nucleotides matching TRBD1. This CDR3 has 15 amino acids. Germline lookup yields CDR1 DFQATT and CDR2 SNEGSKA (reference sequence). Unmatched junction bases numbered 5, after V lost 3 bases and J lost 0 bases.

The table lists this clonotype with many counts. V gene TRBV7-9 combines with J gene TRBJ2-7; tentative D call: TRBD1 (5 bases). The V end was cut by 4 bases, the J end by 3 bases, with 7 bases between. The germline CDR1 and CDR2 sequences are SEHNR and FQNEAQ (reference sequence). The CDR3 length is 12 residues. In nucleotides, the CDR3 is TGTGCCAGCAGCTCGACAGTCTACGAGCAGTACTTC. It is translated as CASSSTVYEQYF.

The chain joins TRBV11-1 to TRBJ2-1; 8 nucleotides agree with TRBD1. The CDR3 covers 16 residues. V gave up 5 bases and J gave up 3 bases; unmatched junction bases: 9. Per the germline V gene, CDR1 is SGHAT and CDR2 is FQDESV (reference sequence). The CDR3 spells CASSHRTGLIYNEQFF. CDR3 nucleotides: TGTGCCAGCAGCCACAGGACAGGGCTGATCTACAATGAGCAGTTCTTC.

CDR3 DNA: TGTGCCAGCAGCAGACTAGCGGGAAGCTCCTACGAGCAGTACTTC. Its protein product is CASSRLAGSSYEQYF. The chain couples TRBV12-3 or TRBV12-4 to TRBJ2-7; 11 bases match TRBD2. The length of the CDR3 is 15 residues. V dropped 6 bases and J dropped 0; count of bases not matched to a gene: 4.

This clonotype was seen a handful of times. CDR3 in amino acids: CASSQGGSGRLGEQYF. The DNA for the CDR3 is TGTGCCAGCAGCCAAGGGGGAAGCGGGAGATTGGGAGAGCAGTACTTC. The chain joins TRBV3-1 to TRBJ2-7; 8 bases fit TRBD2. V shed 1 base, J shed 7 bases, and the junction held 12 bases outside the gene matches. Germline values: CDR1 LGHDT, CDR2 YNNKEL (reference sequence). The CDR3 sequence is 16 residues long.

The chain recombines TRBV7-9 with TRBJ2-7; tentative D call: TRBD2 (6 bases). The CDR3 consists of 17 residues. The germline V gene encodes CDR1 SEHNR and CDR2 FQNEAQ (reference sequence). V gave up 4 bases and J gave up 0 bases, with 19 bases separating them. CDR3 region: CASSSVGGSGNSYEQYF. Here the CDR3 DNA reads TGTGCCAGCAGCTCGGTCGGGGGTAGCGGTAACTCCTACGAGCAGTACTTC.

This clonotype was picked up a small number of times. In DNA, the CDR3 is TGCGCCAGCAGCCAAGAACGTAACAGGCTTATGAACACTGAAGCTTTCTTT. It yields the protein CASSQERNRLMNTEAFF. V gene TRBV4-1 combines with J gene TRBJ1-1, with D possibly matching TRBD1 (5 bases). Trimming took 0 bases from V and 0 from J, leaving 14 bases between them. Germline V gene data show CDR1 as MGHRA and CDR2 as YSYEKL. This CDR3 contains 17 residues.

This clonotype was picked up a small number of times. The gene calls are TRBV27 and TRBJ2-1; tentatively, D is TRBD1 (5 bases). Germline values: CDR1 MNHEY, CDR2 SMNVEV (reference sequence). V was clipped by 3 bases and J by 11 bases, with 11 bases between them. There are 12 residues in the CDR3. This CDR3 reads CASSFGWGKQFF. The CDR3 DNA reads TGTGCCAGCAGTTTTGGCTGGGGCAAGCAGTTCTTC.

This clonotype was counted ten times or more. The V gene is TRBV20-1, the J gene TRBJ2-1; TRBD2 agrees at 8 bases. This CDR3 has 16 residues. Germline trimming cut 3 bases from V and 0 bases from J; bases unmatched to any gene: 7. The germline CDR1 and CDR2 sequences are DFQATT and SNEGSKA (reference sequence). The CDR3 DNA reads TGCAGTGCTAGGATACTAGCGGCAGACTCCTACAATGAGCAGTTCTTC. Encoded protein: CSARILAADSYNEQFF.

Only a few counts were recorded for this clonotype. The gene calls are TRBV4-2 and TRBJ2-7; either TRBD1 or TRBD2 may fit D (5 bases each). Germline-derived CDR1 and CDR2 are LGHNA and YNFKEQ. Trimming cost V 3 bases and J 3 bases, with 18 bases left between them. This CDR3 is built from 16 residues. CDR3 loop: CASSQATGTGNYEQYF. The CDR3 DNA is TGTGCCAGCAGCCAGGCCACCGGGACCGGAAACTACGAGCAGTACTTC.

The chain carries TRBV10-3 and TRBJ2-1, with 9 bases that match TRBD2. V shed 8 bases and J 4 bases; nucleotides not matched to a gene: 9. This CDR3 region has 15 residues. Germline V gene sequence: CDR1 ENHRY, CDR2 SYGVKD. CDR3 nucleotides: TGTGCCATCGGGGTAGCGGGAGTTGTATACAATGAGCAGTTCTTC. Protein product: CAIGVAGVVYNEQFF.

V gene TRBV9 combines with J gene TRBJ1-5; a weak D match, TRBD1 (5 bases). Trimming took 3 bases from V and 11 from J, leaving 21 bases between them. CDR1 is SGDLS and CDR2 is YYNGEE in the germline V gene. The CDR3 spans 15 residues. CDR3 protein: CASSGKQATLKSQHF. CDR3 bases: TGTGCCAGCAGCGGTAAACAGGCGACCCTGAAGTCCCAGCATTTT.

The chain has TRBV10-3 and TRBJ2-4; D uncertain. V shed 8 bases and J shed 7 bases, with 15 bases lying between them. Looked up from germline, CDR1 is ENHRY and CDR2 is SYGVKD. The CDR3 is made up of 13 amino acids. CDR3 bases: TGTGCCATCCTCGATTTAGCCGTGAACATTCAGTACTTC. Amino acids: CAILDLAVNIQYF.

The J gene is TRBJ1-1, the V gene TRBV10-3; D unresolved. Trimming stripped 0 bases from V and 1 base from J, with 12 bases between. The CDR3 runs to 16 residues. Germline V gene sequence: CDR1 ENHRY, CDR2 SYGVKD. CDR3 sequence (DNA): TGTGCCATCAGTGAGTCCCCCTTGGGCGGGAACACTGAAGCTTTCTTT. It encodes CAISESPLGGNTEAFF.

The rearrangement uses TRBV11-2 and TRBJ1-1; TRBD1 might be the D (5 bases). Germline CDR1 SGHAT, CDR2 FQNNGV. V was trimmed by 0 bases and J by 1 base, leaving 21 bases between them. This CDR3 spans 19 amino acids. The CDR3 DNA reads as TGTGCCAGCAGCTTAGATTCGGGGCCCGGGCAGCGCCCGAACACTGAAGCTTTCTTT. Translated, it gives CASSLDSGPGQRPNTEAFF.

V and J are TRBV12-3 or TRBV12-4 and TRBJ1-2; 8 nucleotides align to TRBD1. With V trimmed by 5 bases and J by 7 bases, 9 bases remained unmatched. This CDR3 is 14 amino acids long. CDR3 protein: CASSHIDRGRGYTF. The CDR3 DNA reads TGTGCCAGCAGTCACATCGACAGGGGACGTGGCTACACCTTC.

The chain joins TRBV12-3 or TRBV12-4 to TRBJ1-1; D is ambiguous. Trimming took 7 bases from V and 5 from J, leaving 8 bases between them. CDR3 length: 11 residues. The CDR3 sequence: CASKRETEAFF. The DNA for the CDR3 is TGTGCCAGCAAGAGGGAAACTGAAGCTTTCTTT.

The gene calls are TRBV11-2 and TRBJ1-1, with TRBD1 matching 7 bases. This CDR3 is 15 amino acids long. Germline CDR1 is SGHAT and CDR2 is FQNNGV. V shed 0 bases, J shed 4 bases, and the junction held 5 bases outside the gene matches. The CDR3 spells CASSLDTGASTEAFF. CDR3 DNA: TGTGCCAGCAGCTTAGATACAGGGGCGAGCACTGAAGCTTTCTTT. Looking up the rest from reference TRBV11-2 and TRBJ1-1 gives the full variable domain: EAGVAQSPRYKIIEKRQSVAFWCNPISGHATLYWYQQILGQGPKLLIQFQNNGVVDDSQLPKDRFSAERLKGVDSTLKIQPAKLEDSAVYLCASSLDTGASTEAFFGQGTRLTVV.

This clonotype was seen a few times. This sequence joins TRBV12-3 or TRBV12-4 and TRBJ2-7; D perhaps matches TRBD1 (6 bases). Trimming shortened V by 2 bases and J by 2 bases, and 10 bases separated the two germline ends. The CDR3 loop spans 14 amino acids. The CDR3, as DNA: TGTGCCAGCAGTTTACAGGGGCCTACCTACGAGCAGTACTTC. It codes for CASSLQGPTYEQYF.